Sequencing of this T cell receptor (beta chain) was carried out in a study of siplizumab effects on memory and regulatory T cells. Regarding the study as a whole: Naive T cell populations appeared to exhibit greater diversity than memory cells and appeared to be major alloresponse contributors. Mean Treg-derived proportions of mappable alloreactive CD4+ clones were approximately 69% for siplizumab and 26.9% for controls. Of the proliferating CD4+ or CD8+ clones, roughly 75-97% lacked a naive or memory phenotype that could be assigned.

In germline, CDR1 is MGHDK, CDR2 SYGVNS. V was trimmed by 5 bases and J by 3 bases, leaving 16 bases between them. This CDR3 is built from 15 residues. Details on this clone: Antigen: not known.

The assay was immunoSEQ multiplex PCR, and TCRdb's table has in-frame clones only and misses some. The sample includes 110,000 or so clones, around 93% of them seen just once. V and J are TRBV25-1 and TRBJ1-1; perhaps TRBD1 as D (5 bases). The TCR sequence derives from a human donor in good health. The sequenced sample was non-Treg CD4+ T cells sorted from blood. The CDR3 protein is CASSKERDGDTEAFF. Here the CDR3 DNA reads TGTGCCAGCAGTAAAGAAAGGGACGGTGACACTGAAGCTTTCTTT.